The 5 T cell receptor beta chains below were found in one sample sequenced in a study of T cells in Graves' hyperthyroidism and ophthalmopathy. Amplified TCR beta CDR3 regions derived from RNA transcripts. The TCR CDR3 first-round RT-PCR relied on the HTBI primer set. TCRdb re-called the multiplex PCR reads through MiXCR, storing one row per CDR3 protein. The repertoire includes under 700,000 distinct CDR3 sequences, around 15% of them detected once, and approximately 18% sits in the top ten. Input material: blood. The receptors were sampled from a woman aged 18-35 years with Graves' hyperthyroidism.

This clonotype was detected many times. V and J are TRBV5-1 and TRBJ2-7; D tentatively reads TRBD1 or TRBD2 (5 bases each). V lost 5 bases and J 3 bases, leaving 15 bases between the germline ends. CDR1 and CDR2 (germline): SGHRS, YFSETQ. There are 14 residues in the CDR3. CDR3 bases: TGCGCCAGCAGACGAGGGGAGAATGTCTACGAGCAGTACTTC. Protein: CASRRGENVYEQYF.

This clonotype occurred many times. The V call is TRBV5-1, the J call TRBJ2-7, with 8 bases lining up with TRBD2. CDR1 and CDR2 (germline): SGHRS, YFSETQ. The V gene end was trimmed by 3 bases and the J gene end by 3 bases; junction bases not matched to a gene: 5. The CDR3 contains 14 residues. CDR3 sequence (DNA): TGCGCCAGCAGCTGGACGAGCGGGGGCTACGAGCAGTACTTC. It codes for CASSWTSGGYEQYF.

This clonotype was seen a handful of times. J is TRBJ1-5 and V is TRBV7-2; TRBD1 matches at 10 bases. With V trimmed by 5 bases and J by 5 bases, 9 bases remained unmatched. The CDR3 is made up of 16 amino acids. The germline gives CDR1 SGHTA, CDR2 FQGNSA. In DNA form, the CDR3 reads TGTGCCAGCAGCCCCTCGCCGGGACAGGGGTATCAGCCCCAGCATTTT. Protein: CASSPSPGQGYQPQHF.

This chain joins TRBV5-1 and TRBJ2-1; D may be TRBD2 (5 bases). CDR3 length: 16 residues. The germline V gene has CDR1 SGHRS and CDR2 YFSETQ. V was clipped by 0 bases and J by 5 bases, with 15 bases between them. The CDR3 region is CASSLARDAKDNEQFF. The CDR3 DNA is TGCGCCAGCAGCTTGGCCCGGGATGCAAAGGACAATGAGCAGTTCTTC.

This clonotype was counted a few times. This chain uses TRBV20-1 with TRBJ2-5; possible D gene TRBD2, 5 bases. Germline V gene data show CDR1 as DFQATT and CDR2 as SNEGSKA (reference sequence). The V end was cut by 0 bases, the J end by 2 bases, with 10 bases between. The CDR3 spans 14 residues. The CDR3 sequence: CSARDGGEQETQYF. The CDR3 coding sequence is TGCAGTGCTAGAGATGGAGGAGAACAAGAGACCCAGTACTTC.